This T cell receptor (beta chain) was profiled in a study of blood T cell repertoires in COVID-19. Study-wide context: PBMCs, B-cell-depleted T cells, or T cells provided the cDNA or gDNA that made up the material.

Germline V lookup: CDR1 MGHRA, CDR2 YSYEKL. Trimming stripped 3 bases from V and 3 bases from J, with 11 bases between. This CDR3 has 14 amino acids. In the original workflow: Researchers report that nucleated cell counts were estimated from reference gene primer amplification. Method: immunoSEQ multiplex PCR; TCRdb's copy keeps in-frame clones and lacks some. The V and J calls and clone size are taken from that table; D and trimming were inferred from the DNA. Of fewer than 200,000 clones in the sample, around 84% are singletons; the top ten hold less than 3%. The V and J genes are TRBV4-1 and TRBJ1-1, with TRBD1 as a possible D gene (5 bases). This clonotype was sampled from a man between 35 and 55 years old with active or convalescent COVID-19. Material for sequencing was peripheral blood. The CDR3 DNA follows: TGCGCCAGCAGCCAGGCAGGGTGGGACACTGAAGCTTTCTTT. This gives the protein CASSQAGWDTEAFF.